The clone carrying this T cell receptor (beta chain) came up many times. Antigen unknown. The CDR3 covers 13 residues. Unmatched junction bases numbered 4, after V lost 4 bases and J lost 4 bases. The germline V gene encodes CDR1 SGHRS and CDR2 YFSETQ. TCRdb itself ran the 5' RACE reads through MiXCR, one entry per CDR3 protein. This sample has about 540,000 distinct CDR3 sequences, with over 9.5% found just once. This specimen belongs to a study of CD8 T cells in ankylosing spondylitis. Study-level results: A TCR beta motif of about eight highly homologous variants seemed to mark ankylosing spondylitis blood.

The chain links TRBV5-1 to TRBJ1-1; 7 positions agree with TRBD1. The clonotype comes from a male donor with ankylosing spondylitis. Sequencing input: blood, either unsorted or a sorted T cell fraction (not recorded which). The CDR3 sequence: CASSLTGVTEAFF. CDR3 DNA: TGCGCCAGCAGCCTCACAGGGGTCACTGAAGCTTTCTTT. Supplemented by reference TRBV5-1 and TRBJ1-1, the full variable domain reads KAGVTQTPRYLIKTRGQQVTLSCSPISGHRSVSWYQQTPGQGLQFLFEYFSETQRNKGNFPGRFSGRQFSNSRSEMNVSTLELGDSALYLCASSLTGVTEAFFGQGTRLTVV.